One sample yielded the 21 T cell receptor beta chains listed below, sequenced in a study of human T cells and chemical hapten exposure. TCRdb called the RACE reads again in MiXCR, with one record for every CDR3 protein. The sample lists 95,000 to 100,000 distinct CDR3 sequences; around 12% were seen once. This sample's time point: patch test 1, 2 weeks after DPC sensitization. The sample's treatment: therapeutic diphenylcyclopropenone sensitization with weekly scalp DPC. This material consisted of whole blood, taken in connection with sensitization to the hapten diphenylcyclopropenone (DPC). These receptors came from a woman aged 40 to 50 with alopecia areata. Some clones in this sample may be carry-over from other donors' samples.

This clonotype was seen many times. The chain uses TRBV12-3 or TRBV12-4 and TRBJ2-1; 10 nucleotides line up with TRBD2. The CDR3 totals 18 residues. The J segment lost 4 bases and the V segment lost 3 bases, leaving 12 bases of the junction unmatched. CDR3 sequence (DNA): TGTGCCAGCAGTTTTGCTCTTCTAGCGGGAGTCTCGTACAATGAGCAGTTCTTC. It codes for CASSFALLAGVSYNEQFF.

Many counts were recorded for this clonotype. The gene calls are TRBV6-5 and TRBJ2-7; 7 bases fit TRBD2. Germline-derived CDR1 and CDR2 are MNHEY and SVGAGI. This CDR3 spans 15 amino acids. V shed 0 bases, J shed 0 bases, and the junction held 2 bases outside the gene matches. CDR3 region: CASSYSGGSSYEQYF. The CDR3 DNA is TGTGCCAGCAGTTACTCCGGGGGGAGCTCCTACGAGCAGTACTTC.

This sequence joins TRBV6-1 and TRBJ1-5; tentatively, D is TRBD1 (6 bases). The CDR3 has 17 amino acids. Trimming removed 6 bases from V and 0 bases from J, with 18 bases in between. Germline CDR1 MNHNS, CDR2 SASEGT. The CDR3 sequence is CASRDTGTPFSNQPQHF. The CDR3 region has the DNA TGTGCCAGCAGGGATACAGGGACACCGTTTAGCAATCAGCCCCAGCATTTT.

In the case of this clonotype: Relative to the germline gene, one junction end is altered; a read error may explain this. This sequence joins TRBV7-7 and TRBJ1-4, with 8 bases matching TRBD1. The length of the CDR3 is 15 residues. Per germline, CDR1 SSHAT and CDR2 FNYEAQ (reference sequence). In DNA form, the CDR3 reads TGTGCTAGCAGCCTCGGACAGGGCAAGGCTGAAAAACTGTTTTTT. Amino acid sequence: CASSLGQGKAEKLFF.

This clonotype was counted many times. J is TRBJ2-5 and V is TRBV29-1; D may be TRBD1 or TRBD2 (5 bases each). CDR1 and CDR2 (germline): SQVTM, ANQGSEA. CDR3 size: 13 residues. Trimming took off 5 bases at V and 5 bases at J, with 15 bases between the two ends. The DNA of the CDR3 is TGCAGCGTTCCTAGAACCGGGGCTGAGACCCAGTACTTC. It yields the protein CSVPRTGAETQYF.

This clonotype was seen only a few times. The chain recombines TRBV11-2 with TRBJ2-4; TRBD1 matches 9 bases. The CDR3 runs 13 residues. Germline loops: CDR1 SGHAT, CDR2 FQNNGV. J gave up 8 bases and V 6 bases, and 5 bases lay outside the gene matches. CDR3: CASRGQGGDIQYF. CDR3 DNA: TGTGCCAGCAGGGGACAGGGAGGGGACATTCAGTACTTC.

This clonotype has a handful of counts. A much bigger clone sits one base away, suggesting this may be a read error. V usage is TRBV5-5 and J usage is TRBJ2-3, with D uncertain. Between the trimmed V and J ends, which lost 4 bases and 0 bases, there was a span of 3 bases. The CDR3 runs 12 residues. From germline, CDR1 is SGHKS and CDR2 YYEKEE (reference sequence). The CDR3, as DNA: TGTGCCAGCAGCACTAGCACAGATACGCAGTATTTT. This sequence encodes CASSTSTDTQYF.

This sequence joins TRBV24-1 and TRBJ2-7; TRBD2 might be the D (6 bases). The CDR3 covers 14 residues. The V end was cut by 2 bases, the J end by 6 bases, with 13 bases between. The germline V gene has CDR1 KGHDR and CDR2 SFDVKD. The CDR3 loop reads CATSDWRARGEQYF. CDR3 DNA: TGTGCCACCAGTGATTGGAGGGCCCGGGGCGAGCAGTACTTC.

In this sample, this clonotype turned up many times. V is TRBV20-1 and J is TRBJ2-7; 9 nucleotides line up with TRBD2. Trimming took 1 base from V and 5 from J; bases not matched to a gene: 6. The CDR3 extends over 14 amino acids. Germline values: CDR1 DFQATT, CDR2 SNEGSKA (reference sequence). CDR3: CSARVSGSLNEQYF. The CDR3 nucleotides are TGCAGTGCTAGAGTTAGCGGGAGTCTGAACGAGCAGTACTTC.

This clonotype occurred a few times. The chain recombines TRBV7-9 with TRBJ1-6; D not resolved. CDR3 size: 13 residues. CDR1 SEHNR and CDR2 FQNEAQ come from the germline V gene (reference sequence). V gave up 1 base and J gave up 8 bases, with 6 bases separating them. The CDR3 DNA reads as TGTGCCAGCAGCTTAGATGGGGATTCACCCCTCCACTTT. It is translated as CASSLDGDSPLHF.

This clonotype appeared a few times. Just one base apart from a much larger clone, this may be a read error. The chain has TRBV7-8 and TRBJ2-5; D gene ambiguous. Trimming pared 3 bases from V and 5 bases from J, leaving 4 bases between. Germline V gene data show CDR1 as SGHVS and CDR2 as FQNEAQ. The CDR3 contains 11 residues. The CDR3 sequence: CASSLDETQYF. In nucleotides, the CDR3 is TGTGCCAGCAGCTTGGATGAGACCCAGTACTTC.

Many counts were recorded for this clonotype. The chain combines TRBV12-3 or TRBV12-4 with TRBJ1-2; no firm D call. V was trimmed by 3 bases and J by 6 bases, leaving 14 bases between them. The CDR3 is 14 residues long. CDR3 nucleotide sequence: TGTGCCAGCAGTTTGGGGAGACGTATAGATGGCTACACCTTC. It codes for CASSLGRRIDGYTF.

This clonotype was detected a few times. In DNA, the CDR3 is TGTGCCAGCAGCGTAGGGGCTAACCACGGGGGAGAGACCCAGTACTTC. Translation gives CASSVGANHGGETQYF. The chain recombines TRBV9 with TRBJ2-5; possibly TRBD2 for D (6 bases). The CDR3 runs to 16 residues. Trimming removed 0 bases at V and 4 bases at J, with 16 bases between. The germline V gene has CDR1 SGDLS and CDR2 YYNGEE.

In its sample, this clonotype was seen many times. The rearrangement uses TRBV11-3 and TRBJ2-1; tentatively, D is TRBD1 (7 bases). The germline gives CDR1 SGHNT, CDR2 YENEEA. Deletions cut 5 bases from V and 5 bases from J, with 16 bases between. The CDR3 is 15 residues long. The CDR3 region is CASSPQGGLHNEQFF. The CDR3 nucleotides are TGTGCCAGCAGCCCTCAGGGGGGCCTCCACAATGAGCAGTTCTTC.

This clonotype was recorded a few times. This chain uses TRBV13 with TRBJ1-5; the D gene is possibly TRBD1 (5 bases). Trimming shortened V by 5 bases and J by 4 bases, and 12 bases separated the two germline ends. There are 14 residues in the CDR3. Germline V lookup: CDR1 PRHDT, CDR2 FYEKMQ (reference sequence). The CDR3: CASSTQGPNQPQHF. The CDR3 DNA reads TGTGCCAGCAGCACCCAGGGACCTAATCAGCCCCAGCATTTT.

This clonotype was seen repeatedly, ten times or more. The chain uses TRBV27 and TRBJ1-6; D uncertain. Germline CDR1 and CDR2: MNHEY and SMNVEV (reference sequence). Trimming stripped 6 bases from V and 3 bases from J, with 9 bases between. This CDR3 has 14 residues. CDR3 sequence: CASSEGYYNSPLHF. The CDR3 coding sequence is TGTGCCAGCAGCGAGGGATACTATAATTCACCCCTCCACTTT.

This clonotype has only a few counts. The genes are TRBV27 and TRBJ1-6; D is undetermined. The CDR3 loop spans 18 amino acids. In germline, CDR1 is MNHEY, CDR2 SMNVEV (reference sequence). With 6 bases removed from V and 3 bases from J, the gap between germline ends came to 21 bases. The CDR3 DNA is TGTGCCAGCAGGAAAGGGCCCCAAGCCCCTTACTATAATTCACCCCTCCACTTT. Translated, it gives CASRKGPQAPYYNSPLHF.

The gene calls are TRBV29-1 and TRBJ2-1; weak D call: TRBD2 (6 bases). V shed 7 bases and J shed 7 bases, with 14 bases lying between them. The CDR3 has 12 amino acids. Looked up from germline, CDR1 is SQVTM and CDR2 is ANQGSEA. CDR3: CSGTSLVNEQFF. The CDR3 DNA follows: TGCAGCGGTACTAGCTTAGTAAATGAGCAGTTCTTC.

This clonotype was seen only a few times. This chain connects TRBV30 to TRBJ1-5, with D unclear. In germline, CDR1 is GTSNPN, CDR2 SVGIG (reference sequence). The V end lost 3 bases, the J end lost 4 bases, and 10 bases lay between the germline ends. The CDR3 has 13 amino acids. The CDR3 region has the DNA TGTGCCTGGAGACGGGAGAGAAATCAGCCCCAGCATTTT. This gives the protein CAWRRERNQPQHF.

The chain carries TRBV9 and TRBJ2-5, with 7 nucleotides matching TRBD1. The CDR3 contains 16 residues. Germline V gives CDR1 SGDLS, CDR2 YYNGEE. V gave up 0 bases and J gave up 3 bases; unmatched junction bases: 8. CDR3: CASSVDGRGFEETQYF. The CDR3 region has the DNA TGTGCCAGCAGCGTAGACGGCAGGGGGTTTGAAGAGACCCAGTACTTC.

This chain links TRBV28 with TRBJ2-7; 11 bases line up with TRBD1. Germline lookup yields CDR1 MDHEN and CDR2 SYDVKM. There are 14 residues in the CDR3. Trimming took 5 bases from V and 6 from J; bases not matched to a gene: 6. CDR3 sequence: CASSHRDRGSEQYF. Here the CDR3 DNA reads TGTGCCAGCAGTCACCGGGACAGGGGGAGCGAGCAGTACTTC.